Detailed here is one TCR beta chain. This entry comes from a study of PD-L1 blockade in urothelial cancer. Germline V gene data show CDR1 as WNHNN and CDR2 as SYGVQD (reference sequence). With 4 bases removed from V and 4 bases from J, the gap between germline ends came to 10 bases. The CDR3 length is 14 residues. Method: immunoSEQ multiplex PCR; TCRdb's copy keeps in-frame clones and lacks some. This sample has 38,000 or so clones, with more than 70% found just once. The sequence came from a man between 60 and 70 years old with urothelial cancer. The J gene is TRBJ1-4, the V gene TRBV10-1; D might be TRBD1 (6 bases). Material: PBMCs, obtained around atezolizumab (anti-PD-L1) treatment. CDR3 residues: CASSALDSNEKLFF. CDR3 bases: TGCGCCAGCAGTGCCTTGGACAGTAATGAAAAACTGTTTTTT.